This TCR beta chain emerged from a study of CD8 T cell repertoires and HIV-1 epitope variants. About the research overall: T cells were stimulated with Twenty-five Gag and Nef peptides separately.

Study-wide results and caveats: Only beta chains were identified, marking proliferation to antigen, not function.

Produced via immunoSEQ multiplex PCR; TCRdb's table is partial and in-frame only. The table has over 90,000 clones, 70% to 75% seen once; the top ten hold 20% to 30%. This CDR3 has 17 amino acids. V lost 2 bases to trimming and J lost 0 bases, with 14 bases between them. Germline V gives CDR1 SGHTA, CDR2 FQGNSA. Of note for this clone: Its specificity is unknown.

The sequenced material came from uncultured baseline CD8+ T cells from peripheral blood mononuclear cells (PBMCs). This chain uses TRBV7-2 with TRBJ1-5; maybe TRBD1 (5 bases). The TCR was taken from a male donor with HIV. This CDR3 is CASSLTSDTGSNQPQHF. In nucleotides, the CDR3 is TGTGCCAGCAGCTTAACCTCGGACACGGGTAGCAATCAGCCCCAGCATTTT.